The 10 T cell receptor beta chains below come from one sample, sequenced in a study of T cells expressing NK-cell markers. Following a re-call of the 5' RACE reads, TCRdb has one entry per CDR3 protein and lacks DNA. This listing includes roughly 390,000 distinct CDR3 sequences. The material sequenced was blood T cells: a sorted CD56 or NKG2C T cell subset, CD4+ or CD8+ T cells, or bulk PBMC T cells (not recorded which). The receptors here all came from a man aged 18-75 years in good health.

The chain combines TRBV9 with TRBJ2-1; the TCRdb D gene call, TRBD1, has no DNA to confirm it. Germline V gene data show CDR1 as SGDLS and CDR2 as YYNGEE. This CDR3 has 16 amino acids. CDR3: CASSSRGSTKYNEQFF.

The genes are TRBV20-1 and TRBJ2-3; TCRdb selects TRBD1, and the lack of DNA leaves this call unchecked. CDR3 length: 15 amino acids. CDR1 is DFQATT and CDR2 is SNEGSKA in the germline V gene (reference sequence). This CDR3 reads CSARLGGRGTDTQYF.

The chain is built from TRBV20-1 and TRBJ2-3; lacking DNA, the TRBD2 call made by TCRdb goes unchecked. The CDR3 has 14 amino acids. Germline CDR1 and CDR2: DFQATT and SNEGSKA (reference sequence). CDR3 in amino acids: CSARGGGATDTQYF.

This rearrangement joins TRBV3-1 to TRBJ1-1; the D call of TRBD1 rests on TCRdb alone, since no DNA is present to check it. The CDR3 contains 15 residues. Germline CDR1 LGHDT, CDR2 YNNKEL (reference sequence). This CDR3 reads CASSPSDRVNTEAFF.

The chain links TRBV7-2 to TRBJ2-5; TCRdb proposes TRBD2, but this gene call is untestable without DNA. The CDR3 spans 14 residues. Per the germline V gene, CDR1 is SGHTA and CDR2 is FQGNSA. Here the CDR3 reads CASSLGTSRETQYF.

This sequence joins TRBV6-6 and TRBJ2-7; there is no DNA to check the TCRdb D call of TRBD1. CDR1 and CDR2 (germline): MNHNY, SVGAGI (reference sequence). The CDR3 sequence is 12 residues long. CDR3 in amino acids: CASSSARYEQYF.

V is TRBV20-1 and J is TRBJ1-4. The CDR3 length is 15 residues. Germline V lookup: CDR1 DFQATT, CDR2 SNEGSKA (reference sequence). The CDR3 sequence: CSANHRTATNEKLFF.

The chain uses TRBV18 and TRBJ1-5; TCRdb proposes TRBD1, but this gene call is untestable without DNA. CDR1 and CDR2 (germline): KGHSH, LQKENI. CDR3 size: 13 residues. The CDR3 sequence: CASSQDRVAPQHF.

The rearrangement links TRBV18 to TRBJ2-7; the TCRdb D gene call, TRBD1, has no DNA to confirm it. Germline V gives CDR1 KGHSH, CDR2 LQKENI. The CDR3 has 15 amino acids. Here the CDR3 reads CASSPGTGAYREQYF.

The V call is TRBV20-1, the J call TRBJ2-2; as DNA is missing, the TRBD1 call by TCRdb cannot be tested. This CDR3 comprises 15 residues. The germline V gene has CDR1 DFQATT and CDR2 SNEGSKA (reference sequence). The CDR3 is CSARDSGRVTGELFF.